The next 30 T cell receptor beta chains were all read from a single sample in a study of cytomegalovirus exposure and HLA in healthy donors. The study ran its PCR with 60 Vbeta and 13 Jbeta primers. Using immunoSEQ multiplex PCR, the repertoire was profiled, and TCRdb retains in-frame clones only, with some absent. This specimen shows tens of thousands of clones; the ten leading clones hold roughly 3.8%. The material sequenced was PBMCs. The receptors derive from a female donor in good health and CMV-seropositive.

The V and J genes are TRBV7-2 and TRBJ2-7; no firm D call. The CDR3 spans 14 residues. From germline, CDR1 is SGHTA and CDR2 FQGNSA. V lost 0 bases and J 4 bases, leaving 10 bases between the germline ends. The CDR3 nucleotides are TGTGCCAGCAGCTTAGCTCCCCCAGAATACGAGCAGTACTTC. Translation: CASSLAPPEYEQYF. Combining the CDR3 with reference TRBV7-2 and TRBJ2-7 gives the whole variable domain GAGVSQSPSNKVTEKGKDVELRCDPISGHTALYWYRQSLGQGLEFLIYFQGNSAPDKSGLPSDRFSAERTGGSVSTLTIQRTQQEDSAVYLCASSLAPPEYEQYFGPGTRLTVT.

J is TRBJ2-3 and V is TRBV28, with 11 bases aligning to TRBD2. The CDR3 consists of 15 residues. Germline CDR1 reads MDHEN; CDR2 reads SYDVKM. Trimming took 6 bases from V and 5 from J; bases not matched to a gene: 7. The CDR3: CASSGLAGFGDTQYF. CDR3 bases: TGTGCCAGCAGCGGACTAGCGGGTTTCGGAGATACGCAGTATTTT.

The genes are TRBV7-6 and TRBJ2-7; TRBD2 might be the D (5 bases). Trimming took off 0 bases at V and 2 bases at J, with 8 bases between the two ends. The CDR3 length is 14 residues. Germline lookup yields CDR1 SGHVS and CDR2 FNYEAQ. The CDR3 bases are TGTGCCAGCAGCTTAGCGCCGGGAACCTACGAGCAGTACTTC. Translating gives CASSLAPGTYEQYF.

The gene calls are TRBV19 and TRBJ2-7, with D possibly matching TRBD2 (6 bases). The germline CDR1 and CDR2 sequences are LNHDA and SQIVND (reference sequence). The germline V and J ends were trimmed by 11 bases and 5 bases, with 19 bases remaining between them. This CDR3 comprises 13 residues. Here the CDR3 DNA reads TGTGCCGGACCGGGACTTGCCCGTGACGAGCAGTACTTC. It codes for CAGPGLARDEQYF.

The chain couples TRBV5-5 to TRBJ2-7, with 12 bases lining up with TRBD2. From germline, CDR1 is SGHKS and CDR2 YYEKEE (reference sequence). V lost 2 bases to trimming and J lost 7 bases; unmatched junction nucleotides: 13. The CDR3 covers 17 residues. The CDR3 coding sequence is TGTGCCAGCAGCTTTATGGTGACTAGCGGGGGCGTGGGGGAGCAGTACTTC. Encoded protein: CASSFMVTSGGVGEQYF.

The V gene is TRBV5-8, the J gene TRBJ2-3, with 12 bases that match TRBD2. The ends lost 3 bases at V and 2 bases at J; junction bases unmatched: 4. This CDR3 spans 16 amino acids. Germline CDR1 and CDR2: SGHTS and YDEGEE. CDR3 loop: CASSSGLAGITDTQYF. The DNA of the CDR3 is TGTGCCAGCAGCTCCGGACTAGCGGGAATCACAGATACGCAGTATTTT.

The rearrangement joins TRBV5-4 to TRBJ2-7; D might be TRBD1 (6 bases). The germline V gene has CDR1 SGHNT and CDR2 YYREEE (reference sequence). The V gene lost 3 bases and the J gene lost 0 bases, with 10 bases spanning the gap. This CDR3 has 14 amino acids. This CDR3 is CASSSVGHSYEQYF. Written as DNA, the CDR3 is TGTGCCAGCAGCTCTGTGGGACACTCCTACGAGCAGTACTTC.

This chain joins TRBV6-1 and TRBJ1-5, with 7 bases fitting TRBD1. This CDR3 contains 14 residues. The germline gives CDR1 MNHNS, CDR2 SASEGT. The ends lost 5 bases at V and 2 bases at J; junction bases unmatched: 3. The CDR3 DNA reads TGTGCCAGCAGTCCAGACAGGGGCAATCAGCCCCAGCATTTT. It encodes CASSPDRGNQPQHF.

CDR3 protein: CASSRTSGLYEQYF. CDR3 DNA sequence: TGCGCCAGCAGCCGGACTAGCGGGCTTTACGAGCAGTACTTC. This chain joins TRBV5-1 and TRBJ2-7, with TRBD2 matching 11 bases. This CDR3 region has 14 residues. Germline V gene lookup returns CDR1 SGHRS and CDR2 YFSETQ. Trimming cost V 4 bases and J 4 bases; bases outside gene matches: 4.

The chain joins TRBV4-1 to TRBJ1-1, with no clear D. Germline CDR1 is MGHRA and CDR2 is YSYEKL. This CDR3 has 15 residues. V gave up 0 bases and J gave up 4 bases, with 12 bases separating them. The CDR3 protein is CASSQDRGGSTEAFF. The DNA of the CDR3 is TGCGCCAGCAGCCAAGATCGGGGTGGGAGCACTGAAGCTTTCTTT.

This rearrangement joins TRBV7-9 to TRBJ1-6, with D possibly being TRBD1 (6 bases). V lost 5 bases, J lost 5 bases, and 13 bases lay in between. CDR1 and CDR2 (germline): SEHNR, FQNEAQ (reference sequence). The CDR3 has 15 residues. CDR3 sequence: CASSPSRGDNSPLHF. For the CDR3, the DNA is TGTGCCAGCAGCCCAAGCAGGGGAGATAATTCACCCCTCCACTTT.

This chain uses TRBV7-3 with TRBJ2-6, with 8 positions matching TRBD2. Per the germline V gene, CDR1 is SGHTA and CDR2 is FQGTGA. Trimming at V came to 5 bases and at J to 2 bases, leaving 8 bases not matched to a gene. This CDR3 is built from 17 residues. In DNA, the CDR3 is TGTGCCAGCAGCGTTCAAGCGGGGGTGGCTGGGGCCAACGTCCTGACTTTC. Amino acids: CASSVQAGVAGANVLTF.

This sequence joins TRBV15 and TRBJ2-5; 8 nucleotides match TRBD2. The CDR3 length is 16 residues. Germline V gene sequence: CDR1 LNHNV, CDR2 YYDKDF (reference sequence). V was clipped by 1 base and J by 1 base; unmatched bases: 5. The CDR3, as DNA: TGTGCCACCAGCAGAGGCCTAGCGGGTTCCCAAGAGACCCAGTACTTC. Translated, it gives CATSRGLAGSQETQYF.

This chain uses TRBV19 with TRBJ1-1, with D possibly TRBD1 on 6 matching bases. Trimming removed 6 bases at V and 4 bases at J, with 18 bases between. The CDR3 covers 15 residues. From germline, CDR1 is LNHDA and CDR2 SQIVND (reference sequence). This chain's CDR3 is CASSTGGAGPTEAFF. The CDR3 nucleotides read TGTGCCAGTAGCACTGGGGGGGCAGGGCCCACTGAAGCTTTCTTT. Complete variable domain (other parts from reference TRBV19 and TRBJ1-1): DGGITQSPKYLFRKEGQNVTLSCEQNLNHDAMYWYRQDPGQGLRLIYYSQIVNDFQKGDIAEGYSVSREKKESFPLTVTSAQKNPTAFYLCASSTGGAGPTEAFFGQGTRLTVV.

The chain couples TRBV5-1 to TRBJ2-7; no firm D call. Per germline, CDR1 SGHRS and CDR2 YFSETQ. Trimming shortened V by 0 bases and J by 2 bases, and 12 bases separated the two germline ends. The CDR3 is 15 amino acids. The CDR3 protein is CASSLAPGSTYEQYF. CDR3 coding DNA: TGCGCCAGCAGCTTGGCCCCCGGGTCAACCTACGAGCAGTACTTC. The full variable domain, with the rest looked up from reference TRBV5-1 and TRBJ2-7, is KAGVTQTPRYLIKTRGQQVTLSCSPISGHRSVSWYQQTPGQGLQFLFEYFSETQRNKGNFPGRFSGRQFSNSRSEMNVSTLELGDSALYLCASSLAPGSTYEQYFGPGTRLTVT.

The chain links TRBV19 to TRBJ1-4, with 9 positions matching TRBD1. After removal of 7 bases from V and 7 bases from J, the junction contained 10 bases not matched to a gene. Germline V CDR1 and CDR2: LNHDA, SQIVND (reference sequence). This CDR3 has 15 amino acids. Here the CDR3 reads CASINAGTGSEKLFF. The CDR3 DNA is TGTGCCAGTATCAATGCCGGGACAGGGAGTGAAAAACTGTTTTTT.

CDR3 sequence (DNA): TGTGCCAGCAGCCAAGCGGCCAAAGCGTTCTTC. As protein: CASSQAAKAFF. This rearrangement joins TRBV28 to TRBJ2-1, with D tentatively TRBD2 (5 bases). This CDR3 region has 11 residues. V gave up 6 bases and J gave up 15 bases, with 15 bases separating them. Germline-derived CDR1 and CDR2 are MDHEN and SYDVKM.

The V and J genes are TRBV5-6 and TRBJ2-7, with 7 bases fitting TRBD1. This CDR3 has 15 residues. In germline, CDR1 is SGHDT, CDR2 YYEEEE. The trim removed 0 bases at V and 2 bases at J, leaving 5 bases unmatched. CDR3 loop: CASSLVAGGPYEQYF. The CDR3 DNA reads TGTGCCAGCAGCTTGGTTGCAGGGGGTCCCTACGAGCAGTACTTC.

The J gene is TRBJ2-7, the V gene TRBV14; 15 bases are a match to TRBD2. The CDR3 has 18 residues. Germline CDR1 and CDR2: SGHDN and FVKESK. V lost 5 bases to trimming and J lost 0 bases; unmatched junction nucleotides: 8. For the CDR3, the DNA is TGTGCCAGCAGCTCTGGACTAGCGGGGGGGAGGAGCTCCTACGAGCAGTACTTC. Translation gives CASSSGLAGGRSSYEQYF.

The chain has TRBV6-1 and TRBJ1-2; possibly TRBD1 for D (5 bases). Germline loops: CDR1 MNHNS, CDR2 SASEGT. Trimming shortened V by 6 bases and J by 3 bases, and 14 bases separated the two germline ends. This CDR3 contains 14 residues. CDR3 sequence: CASSQAGGDYGYTF. For the CDR3, the DNA is TGTGCCAGCAGCCAGGCTGGGGGGGACTATGGCTACACCTTC.

The V gene is TRBV7-2, the J gene TRBJ2-1; no clear D. V dropped 2 bases and J dropped 7 bases, with 18 bases sitting between them. CDR3 length equals 16 residues. Germline V lookup: CDR1 SGHTA, CDR2 FQGNSA. CDR3 nucleotide sequence: TGTGCCAGCAGCTTAAGTGCGGTGAGGCCTTGGAATGAGCAGTTCTTC. Encoded protein: CASSLSAVRPWNEQFF.

The gene calls are TRBV4-1 and TRBJ2-7; TRBD2 might be the D (6 bases). Trimming left V 0 bases short and J 1 base short, with 13 bases between. The CDR3 contains 16 residues. Germline V gene data show CDR1 as MGHRA and CDR2 as YSYEKL. CDR3 in amino acids: CASSQEAGGPSYEQYF. CDR3 coding DNA: TGCGCCAGCAGCCAAGAGGCCGGGGGACCTTCCTACGAGCAGTACTTC.

The chain combines TRBV9 with TRBJ2-7, with 9 bases fitting TRBD1. Germline loops: CDR1 SGDLS, CDR2 YYNGEE. The V segment lost 4 bases and the J segment 3 bases; nucleotides outside the gene matches: 2. The CDR3 runs 13 residues. The CDR3 sequence is CASSKTGGYEQYF. The CDR3, as DNA: TGTGCCAGCAGCAAGACAGGGGGCTACGAGCAGTACTTC.

V usage is TRBV29-1 and J usage is TRBJ1-5, with D tentatively TRBD1 (5 bases). The V end lost 5 bases, the J end lost 5 bases, and 22 bases lay between the germline ends. Germline CDR1 is SQVTM and CDR2 is ANQGSEA. The CDR3 runs 16 residues. The CDR3 loop reads CSVPISWGGDDQPQHF. The CDR3 DNA reads TGCAGCGTTCCCATAAGTTGGGGAGGGGATGATCAGCCCCAGCATTTT. Filled out from reference TRBV29-1 and TRBJ1-5, the complete variable domain reads SAVISQKPSRDICQRGTSLTIQCQVDSQVTMMFWYRQQPGQSLTLIATANQGSEATYESGFVIDKFPISRPNLTFSTLTVSNMSPEDSSIYLCSVPISWGGDDQPQHFGDGTRLSIL.

J is TRBJ1-5 and V is TRBV27; the match to TRBD1 covers 9 bases. The V segment lost 6 bases and the J segment 0 bases; nucleotides outside the gene matches: 6. The germline gives CDR1 MNHEY, CDR2 SMNVEV (reference sequence). CDR3 length: 16 residues. The CDR3 loop is CASSPQGALSNQPQHF. The CDR3 DNA sequence: TGTGCCAGCAGCCCACAGGGGGCCCTTAGCAATCAGCCCCAGCATTTT.

The V gene is TRBV19, the J gene TRBJ1-4; unclear D gene. Trimming removed 1 base at V and 7 bases at J, with 10 bases between. The CDR3 length is 14 residues. Germline V gene sequence: CDR1 LNHDA, CDR2 SQIVND (reference sequence). CDR3 coding DNA: TGTGCCAGTAGTATAGGCAGGCTCGGTGAAAAACTGTTTTTT. It specifies CASSIGRLGEKLFF.

The J gene is TRBJ2-3, the V gene TRBV5-1; 13 bases align to TRBD2. The CDR3 length is 18 residues. CDR1 is SGHRS and CDR2 is YFSETQ in the germline V gene. The V gene end was trimmed by 1 base and the J gene end by 4 bases; junction bases not matched to a gene: 9. The CDR3 sequence is CASSLRWTSGGGADTQYF. The CDR3 coding sequence is TGCGCCAGCAGCTTGCGGTGGACTAGCGGGGGTGGGGCAGATACGCAGTATTTT.

V and J are TRBV28 and TRBJ2-3, with D tentatively TRBD1 (6 bases). CDR1 MDHEN and CDR2 SYDVKM come from the germline V gene. This CDR3 has 14 residues. Trimming shortened V by 5 bases and J by 8 bases, and 17 bases separated the two germline ends. The DNA of the CDR3 is TGTGCCAGCAGTGGACCCCGGACAGTCCCTACGCAGTATTTT. Translation: CASSGPRTVPTQYF.

A word on this clone: Other DNA sequences in this specimen translate into the identical CDR3. This sequence joins TRBV15 and TRBJ1-2; the D is unclear. The CDR3 has 15 amino acids. The V gene's germline CDR1 is LNHNV and CDR2 YYDKDF (reference sequence). Deletions cut 2 bases from V and 1 base from J, with 11 bases between. The CDR3 loop reads CATSRLEGSNYGYTF. CDR3 DNA: TGTGCCACCAGCAGACTGGAGGGCAGTAACTATGGCTACACCTTC. Complete variable domain (other parts from reference TRBV15 and TRBJ1-2): DAMVIQNPRYQVTQFGKPVTLSCSQTLNHNVMYWYQQKSSQAPKLLFHYYDKDFNNEADTPDNFQSRRPNTSFCFLDIRSPGLGDTAMYLCATSRLEGSNYGYTFGSGTRLTVV.

The chain combines TRBV14 with TRBJ2-7, with D perhaps matching TRBD2 (5 bases). Germline V gene lookup returns CDR1 SGHDN and CDR2 FVKESK. The CDR3 has 14 residues. V lost 1 base to trimming and J lost 4 bases, with 11 bases between them. The CDR3 protein is CASSQGKGVYEQYF. In DNA form, the CDR3 reads TGTGCCAGCAGCCAAGGAAAGGGAGTTTACGAGCAGTACTTC.